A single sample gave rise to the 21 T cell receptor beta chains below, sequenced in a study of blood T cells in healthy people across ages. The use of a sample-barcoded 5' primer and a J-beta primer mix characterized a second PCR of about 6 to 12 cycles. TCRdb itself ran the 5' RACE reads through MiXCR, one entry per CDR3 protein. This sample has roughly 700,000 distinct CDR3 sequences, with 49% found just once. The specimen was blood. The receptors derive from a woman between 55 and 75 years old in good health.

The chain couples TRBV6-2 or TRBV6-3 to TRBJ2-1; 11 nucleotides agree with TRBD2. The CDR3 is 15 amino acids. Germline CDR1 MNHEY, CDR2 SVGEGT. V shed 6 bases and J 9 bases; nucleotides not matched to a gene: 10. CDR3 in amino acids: CASRPRLAGSAEQFF. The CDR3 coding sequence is TGTGCCAGCAGGCCAAGACTAGCGGGATCTGCTGAGCAGTTCTTC.

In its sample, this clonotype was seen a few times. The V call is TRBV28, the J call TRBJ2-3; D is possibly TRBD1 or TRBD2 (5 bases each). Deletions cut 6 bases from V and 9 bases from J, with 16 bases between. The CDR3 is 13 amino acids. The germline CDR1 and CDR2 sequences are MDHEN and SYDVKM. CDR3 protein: CASSSGHRETQYF. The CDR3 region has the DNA TGTGCCAGCAGCTCCGGACATCGGGAAACGCAGTATTTT.

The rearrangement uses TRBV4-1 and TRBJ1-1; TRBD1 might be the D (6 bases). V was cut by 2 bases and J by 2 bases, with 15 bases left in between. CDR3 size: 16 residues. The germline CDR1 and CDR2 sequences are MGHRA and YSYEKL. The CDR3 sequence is CASSQKRQAINTEAFF. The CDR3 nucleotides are TGCGCCAGCAGCCAAAAAAGACAGGCTATCAACACTGAAGCTTTCTTT.

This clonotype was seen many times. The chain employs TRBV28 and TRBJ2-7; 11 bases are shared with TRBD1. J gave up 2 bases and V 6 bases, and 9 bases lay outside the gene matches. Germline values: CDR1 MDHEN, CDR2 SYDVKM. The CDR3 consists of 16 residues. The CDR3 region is CASSSPPGQGAYEQYF. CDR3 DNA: TGTGCCAGCAGCTCGCCGCCGGGACAGGGGGCCTACGAGCAGTACTTC.

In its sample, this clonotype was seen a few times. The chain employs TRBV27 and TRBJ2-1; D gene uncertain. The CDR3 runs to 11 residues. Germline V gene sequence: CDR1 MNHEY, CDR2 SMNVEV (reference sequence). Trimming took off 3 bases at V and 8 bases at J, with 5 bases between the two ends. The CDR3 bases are TGTGCCAGCAGTTTCCCGGATGAGCAGTTCTTC. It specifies CASSFPDEQFF.

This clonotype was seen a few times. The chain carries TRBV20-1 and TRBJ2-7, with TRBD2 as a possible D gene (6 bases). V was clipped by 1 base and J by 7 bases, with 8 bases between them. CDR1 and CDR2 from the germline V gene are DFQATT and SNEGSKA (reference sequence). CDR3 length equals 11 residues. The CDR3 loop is CSARVLAEQYF. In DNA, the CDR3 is TGCAGTGCTAGAGTTCTAGCGGAGCAGTACTTC.

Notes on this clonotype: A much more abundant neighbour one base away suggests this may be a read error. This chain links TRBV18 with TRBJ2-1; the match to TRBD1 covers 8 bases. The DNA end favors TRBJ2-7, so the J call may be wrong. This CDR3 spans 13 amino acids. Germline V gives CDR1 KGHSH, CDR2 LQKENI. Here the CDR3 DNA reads TGTGCCAGCTCACAAGGACAGGGAGGCAAGCAGTACTTC. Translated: CASSQGQGGKQYF.

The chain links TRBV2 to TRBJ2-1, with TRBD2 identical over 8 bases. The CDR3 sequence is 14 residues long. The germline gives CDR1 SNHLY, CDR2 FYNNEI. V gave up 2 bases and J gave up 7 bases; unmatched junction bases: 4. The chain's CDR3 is CASSELAGENEQFF. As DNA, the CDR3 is TGTGCCAGCAGTGAACTAGCGGGCGAAAATGAGCAGTTCTTC. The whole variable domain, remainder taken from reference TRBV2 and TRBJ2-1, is EPEVTQTPSHQVTQMGQEVILRCVPISNHLYFYWYRQILGQKVEFLVSFYNNEISEKSEIFDDQFSVERPDGSNFTLKIRSTKLEDSAMYFCASSELAGENEQFFGPGTRLTVL.

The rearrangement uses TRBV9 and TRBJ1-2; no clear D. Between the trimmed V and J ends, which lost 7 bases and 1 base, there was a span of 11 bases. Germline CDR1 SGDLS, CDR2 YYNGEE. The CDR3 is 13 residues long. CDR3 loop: CASRSGVNYGYTF. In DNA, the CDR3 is TGTGCCAGCCGCTCGGGAGTTAACTATGGCTACACCTTC.

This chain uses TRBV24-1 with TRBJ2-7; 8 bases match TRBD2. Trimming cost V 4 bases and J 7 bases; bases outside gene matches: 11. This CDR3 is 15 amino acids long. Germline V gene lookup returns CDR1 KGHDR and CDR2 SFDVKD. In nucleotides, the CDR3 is TGTGCCACCAGTGAGCCGGGGGGGACCTACAATGAGCAGTACTTC. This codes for CATSEPGGTYNEQYF.

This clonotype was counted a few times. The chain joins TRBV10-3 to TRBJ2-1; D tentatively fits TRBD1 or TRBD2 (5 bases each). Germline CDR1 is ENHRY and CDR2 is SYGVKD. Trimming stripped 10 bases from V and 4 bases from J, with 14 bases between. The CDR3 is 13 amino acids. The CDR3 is CASQGTGYNEQFF. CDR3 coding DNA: TGTGCCAGCCAGGGAACGGGATACAATGAGCAGTTCTTC.

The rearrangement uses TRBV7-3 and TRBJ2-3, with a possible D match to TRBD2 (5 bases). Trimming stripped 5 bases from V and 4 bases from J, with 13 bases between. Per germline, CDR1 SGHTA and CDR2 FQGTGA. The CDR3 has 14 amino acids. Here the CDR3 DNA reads TGTGCCAGCAGCCCCGGAGGAGCGCCAGATACGCAGTATTTT. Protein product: CASSPGGAPDTQYF.

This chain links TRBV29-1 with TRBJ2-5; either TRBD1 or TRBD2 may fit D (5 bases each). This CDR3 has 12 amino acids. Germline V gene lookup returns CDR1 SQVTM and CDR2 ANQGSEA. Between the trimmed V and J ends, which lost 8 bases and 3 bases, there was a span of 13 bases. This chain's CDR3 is CSLHGGEETQYF. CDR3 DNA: TGCAGCCTCCATGGGGGTGAAGAGACCCAGTACTTC.

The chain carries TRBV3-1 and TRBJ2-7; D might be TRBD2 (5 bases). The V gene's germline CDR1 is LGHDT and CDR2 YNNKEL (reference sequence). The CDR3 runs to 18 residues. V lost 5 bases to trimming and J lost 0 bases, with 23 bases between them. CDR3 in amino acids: CASSERATRGLTSYEQYF. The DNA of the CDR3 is TGTGCCAGCAGCGAAAGGGCGACCCGAGGGCTTACCTCCTACGAGCAGTACTTC.

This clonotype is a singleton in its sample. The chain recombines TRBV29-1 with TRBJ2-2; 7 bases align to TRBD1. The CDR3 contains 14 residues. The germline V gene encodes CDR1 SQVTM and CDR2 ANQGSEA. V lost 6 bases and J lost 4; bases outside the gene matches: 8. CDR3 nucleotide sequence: TGCAGCGTGACAGGGCATTCGGGCACCGGGGAGCTGTTTTTT. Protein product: CSVTGHSGTGELFF.

This CDR3 reads CASSFRTSGGYNEQYF. The CDR3 nucleotides are TGTGCCAGCAGCTTCAGGACTAGCGGGGGTTACAATGAGCAGTACTTC. This chain links TRBV5-6 with TRBJ2-5, with 13 positions matching TRBD2. Unmatched junction bases numbered 12, after V lost 2 bases and J lost 11 bases. There are 16 residues in the CDR3. Germline V gives CDR1 SGHDT, CDR2 YYEEEE. The variable domain in full, with the rest retrieved from reference TRBV5-6 and TRBJ2-5, is DAGVTQSPTHLIKTRGQQVTLRCSPKSGHDTVSWYQQALGQGPQFIFQYYEEEERQRGNFPDRFSGHQFPNYSSELNVNALLLGDSALYLCASSFRTSGGYNEQYFGPGTRLLVL.

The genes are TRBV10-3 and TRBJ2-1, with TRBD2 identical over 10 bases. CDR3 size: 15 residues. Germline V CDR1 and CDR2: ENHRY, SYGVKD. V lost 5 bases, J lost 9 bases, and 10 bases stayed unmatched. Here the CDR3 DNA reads TGTGCCATCAGTCGCCTGAGGACTAGCGGCGCTGAGCAGTTCTTC. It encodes CAISRLRTSGAEQFF.

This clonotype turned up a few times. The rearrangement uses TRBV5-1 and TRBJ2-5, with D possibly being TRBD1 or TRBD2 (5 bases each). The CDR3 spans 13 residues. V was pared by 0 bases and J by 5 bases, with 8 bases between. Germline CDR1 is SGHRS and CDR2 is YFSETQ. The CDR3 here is CASSLDWGETQYF. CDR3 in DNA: TGCGCCAGCAGCTTGGATTGGGGGGAGACCCAGTACTTC.

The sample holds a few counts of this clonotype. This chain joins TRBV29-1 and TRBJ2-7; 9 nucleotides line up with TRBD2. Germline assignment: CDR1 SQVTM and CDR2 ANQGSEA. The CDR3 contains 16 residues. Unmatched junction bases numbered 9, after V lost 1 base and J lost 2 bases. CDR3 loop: CSVEGLADGGTYEQYF. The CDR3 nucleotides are TGCAGCGTTGAAGGACTAGCGGACGGAGGTACCTACGAGCAGTACTTC.

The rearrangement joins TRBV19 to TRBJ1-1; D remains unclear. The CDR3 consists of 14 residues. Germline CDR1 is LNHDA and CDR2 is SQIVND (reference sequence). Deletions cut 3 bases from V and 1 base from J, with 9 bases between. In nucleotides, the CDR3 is TGTGCCAGTAGTATTGGGGAGGGGAACACTGAAGCTTTCTTT. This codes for CASSIGEGNTEAFF.

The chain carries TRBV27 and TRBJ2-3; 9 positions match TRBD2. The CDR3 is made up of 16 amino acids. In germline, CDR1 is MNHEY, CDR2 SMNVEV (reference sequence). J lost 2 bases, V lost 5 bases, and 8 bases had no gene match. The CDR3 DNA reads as TGTGCCAGCAGTCCATGGGCGGGAGGGGACACAGATACGCAGTATTTT. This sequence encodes CASSPWAGGDTDTQYF.